This T cell receptor beta chain was observed in a study of cytomegalovirus exposure and HLA in healthy donors. V was pared by 5 bases and J by 1 base, with 7 bases between. The CDR3 runs to 13 residues. Per the germline V gene, CDR1 is SGHRS and CDR2 is YFSETQ. General study results and limits: One cluster of highly shared sequence variants probably arose as a sequencing artifact. In most subjects, TCR beta sequences reportedly gave accurate predictions of HLA-A and HLA-B alleles. It was confirmed in vitro that three of the CMV-associated chains were specific for CMV antigens.

A multiplex PCR was run with 60 Vbeta primers and 13 Jbeta primers. TCRdb's copy holds only in-frame clones and misses some; the assay was immunoSEQ multiplex PCR. The sample includes fewer than 200,000 clones, roughly 70% of them seen just once. Concerning this clone: Its antigen is still unknown.

What was sequenced was PBMCs. V usage is TRBV5-1 and J usage is TRBJ2-1; D not certain. The TCR originated in a woman in her forties or fifties in good health and CMV-seropositive. Written as DNA, the CDR3 is TGCGCCAGCAGTTCCTCTTCCTACAATGAGCAGTTCTTC. Its translation: CASSSSSYNEQFF.